These 13 T cell receptor beta chains were sequenced from one sample in a study of beta chain features in type 1 diabetes. Of the isolated RNA, all was reverse transcribed, and so the sequenced material was expressed TCRB transcripts. Method: immunoSEQ multiplex PCR; TCRdb's copy keeps in-frame clones and lacks some. Seen here are 430,000 or so clones, over 10% observed once, and the top ten hold over 0.04%. The sequencing sample was made of naive CD4+ T cells from blood. The receptors come from a woman between 18 and 29 years old in good health.

This clone has more than one count but fewer than ten. The chain uses TRBV15 and TRBJ1-1; D perhaps matches TRBD1 (5 bases). V lost 2 bases and J lost 0, with 10 bases in between. This CDR3 is 15 amino acids long. Germline CDR1 reads LNHNV; CDR2 reads YYDKDF (reference sequence). The DNA of the CDR3 is TGTGCCACCAGCAGACAGGGTGCGATGAACACTGAAGCTTTCTTT. It codes for CATSRQGAMNTEAFF.

The chain joins TRBV6-5 to TRBJ2-5; D unresolved. This CDR3 region has 13 residues. V shed 2 bases and J shed 0 bases, with 4 bases lying between them. Germline CDR1 and CDR2: MNHEY and SVGAGI. CDR3 DNA sequence: TGTGCCAGCAGTTACAAGTACCAAGAGACCCAGTACTTC. It is translated as CASSYKYQETQYF.

The chain employs TRBV5-1 and TRBJ2-5; either TRBD1 or TRBD2 may supply D (5 bases each). CDR1 SGHRS and CDR2 YFSETQ come from the germline V gene. The CDR3 runs 15 residues. V dropped 0 bases and J dropped 4 bases, with 13 bases sitting between them. For the CDR3, the DNA is TGCGCCAGCAGCTTGGTGCAGGGCGCGGGAGAGACCCAGTACTTC. This codes for CASSLVQGAGETQYF.

In DNA, the CDR3 is TGTGCCAGCAGCTTCGGCAGGGGGCGCGAAAATCAGCCCCAGCATTTT. Translating it yields CASSFGRGRENQPQHF. This sequence joins TRBV7-2 and TRBJ1-5; 8 bases fit TRBD1. CDR1 and CDR2 from the germline V gene are SGHTA and FQGNSA. After removal of 3 bases from V and 4 bases from J, the junction contained 8 bases not matched to a gene. The CDR3 covers 16 residues.

This clone was found a few times. This chain's CDR3 is CASSPLAGGPTDTQYF. In DNA form, the CDR3 reads TGTGCCAGCTCACCACTGGCGGGGGGGCCCACAGATACGCAGTATTTT. The chain recombines TRBV18 with TRBJ2-3; 9 bases match TRBD2. This CDR3 is 16 amino acids long. V lost 1 base to trimming and J lost 2 bases; unmatched junction nucleotides: 4. Germline V gene data show CDR1 as KGHSH and CDR2 as LQKENI.

This clone was counted only a few times. J is TRBJ1-2 and V is TRBV7-9, with D tentatively TRBD1 (6 bases). Looked up from germline, CDR1 is SEHNR and CDR2 is FQNEAQ (reference sequence). Trimming took 10 bases from V and 4 from J, leaving 19 bases between them. The CDR3 sequence is 14 residues long. The CDR3 coding sequence is TGTGCCATACCTAGGGGGAATGAAGGCTATGGCTACACCTTC. Its translation is CAIPRGNEGYGYTF.

In its sample, this clone was seen many times. This chain joins TRBV29-1 and TRBJ2-4; tentatively, D is TRBD2 (5 bases). Germline V gene lookup returns CDR1 SQVTM and CDR2 ANQGSEA. V lost 5 bases, J lost 6 bases, and 14 bases lay in between. The CDR3 contains 13 residues. The chain's CDR3 is CSVSGKDGNIQYF. CDR3 coding DNA: TGCAGCGTTTCGGGAAAGGACGGAAACATTCAGTACTTC.

This chain links TRBV13 with TRBJ2-1; D possibly matches TRBD1 or TRBD2 (5 bases each). Between the trimmed V and J ends, which lost 3 bases and 9 bases, there was a span of 21 bases. This CDR3 is 16 amino acids long. Germline CDR1 is PRHDT and CDR2 is FYEKMQ (reference sequence). The CDR3 here is CASSFLSGRGMGEQFF. DNA for the CDR3: TGTGCCAGCAGCTTTCTTTCGGGACGGGGCATGGGTGAGCAGTTCTTC.

This clone was picked up a small number of times. The rearrangement links TRBV29-1 to TRBJ1-6; D possibly corresponds to TRBD1 (6 bases). Germline V gives CDR1 SQVTM, CDR2 ANQGSEA. This CDR3 comprises 15 residues. V was trimmed by 2 bases and J by 7 bases, leaving 15 bases between them. In DNA form, the CDR3 reads TGCAGCGTTGAATACGCTGGACAGCAAAATTCACCCCTCCACTTT. Residues: CSVEYAGQQNSPLHF. Filled out from reference TRBV29-1 and TRBJ1-6, the complete variable domain reads SAVISQKPSRDICQRGTSLTIQCQVDSQVTMMFWYRQQPGQSLTLIATANQGSEATYESGFVIDKFPISRPNLTFSTLTVSNMSPEDSSIYLCSVEYAGQQNSPLHFGNGTRLTVT.

V gene TRBV7-9 combines with J gene TRBJ1-2; D is undetermined. The V and J ends lost 1 base and 7 bases respectively, with 10 bases between them. Germline lookup yields CDR1 SEHNR and CDR2 FQNEAQ (reference sequence). The CDR3 has 13 amino acids. CDR3 region: CASSLGEVAGYTF. The CDR3 DNA follows: TGTGCCAGCAGCTTAGGAGAAGTGGCTGGCTACACCTTC. The full variable domain, in which reference TRBV7-9 and TRBJ1-2 provide the parts outside the CDR3, is DTGVSQNPRHKITKRGQNVTFRCDPISEHNRLYWYRQTLGQGPEFLTYFQNEAQLEKSRLLSDRFSAERPKGSFSTLEIQRTEQGDSAMYLCASSLGEVAGYTFGSGTRLTVV.

This clone was seen more than once but under ten times. The chain combines TRBV30 with TRBJ1-5; D is possibly TRBD1 (5 bases). The V end was cut by 2 bases, the J end by 7 bases, with 12 bases between. The CDR3 is 13 residues long. Germline V gene lookup returns CDR1 GTSNPN and CDR2 SVGIG (reference sequence). The CDR3 is CAWSPDWTQPQHF. In DNA, the CDR3 is TGTGCCTGGAGTCCGGACTGGACACAGCCCCAGCATTTT.

This chain links TRBV7-9 with TRBJ2-4; tentative D call: TRBD2 (5 bases). The CDR3 runs 15 residues. Germline CDR1 and CDR2: SEHNR and FQNEAQ (reference sequence). V was clipped by 2 bases and J by 6 bases, with 14 bases between them. CDR3: CASSLFLRGVNIQYF. CDR3 nucleotide sequence: TGTGCCAGCAGCTTATTTTTACGGGGTGTAAACATTCAGTACTTC.

This chain's CDR3 is CASSLGQVLAKNIQYF. The CDR3 nucleotides are TGTGCCAGCAGCTTAGGACAGGTTCTAGCCAAAAACATTCAGTACTTC. The J gene is TRBJ2-4, the V gene TRBV11-2, with D tentatively TRBD1 (6 bases). The CDR3 covers 16 residues. Trimming took 1 base from V and 0 from J, leaving 10 bases between them. Germline CDR1 reads SGHAT; CDR2 reads FQNNGV.